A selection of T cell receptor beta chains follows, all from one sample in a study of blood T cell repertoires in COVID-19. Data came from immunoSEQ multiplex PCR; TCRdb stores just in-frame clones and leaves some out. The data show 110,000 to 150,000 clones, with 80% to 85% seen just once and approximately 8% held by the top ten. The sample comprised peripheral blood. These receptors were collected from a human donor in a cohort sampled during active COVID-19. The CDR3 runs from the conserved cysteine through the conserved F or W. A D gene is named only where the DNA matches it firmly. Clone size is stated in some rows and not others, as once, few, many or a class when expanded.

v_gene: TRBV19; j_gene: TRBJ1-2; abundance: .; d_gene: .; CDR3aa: CATKLDGTGSYGYTF; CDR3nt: TGTGCCACCAAGCTGGATGGCACAGGGTCCTATGGCTACACCTTC
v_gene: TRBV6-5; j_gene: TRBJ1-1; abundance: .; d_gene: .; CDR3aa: CASSYSGQTDEAFF; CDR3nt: TGTGCCAGCAGTTATTCGGGACAAACCGATGAAGCTTTCTTT
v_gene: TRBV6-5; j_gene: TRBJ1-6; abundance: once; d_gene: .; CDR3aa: CASKRSSYNSPLHF; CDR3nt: TGTGCCAGCAAAAGGAGCTCCTATAATTCACCCCTCCACTTT
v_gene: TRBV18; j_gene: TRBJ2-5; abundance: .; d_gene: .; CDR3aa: CASSPRGNRAVSETQYF; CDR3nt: TGTGCCAGCTCCCCTCGGGGAAACAGGGCCGTCTCGGAGACCCAGTACTTC
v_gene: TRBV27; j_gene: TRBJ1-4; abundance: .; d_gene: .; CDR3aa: CASSLSPWTENEKLFF; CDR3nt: TGTGCCAGCAGTCTCTCCCCTTGGACAGAAAATGAAAAACTGTTTTTT
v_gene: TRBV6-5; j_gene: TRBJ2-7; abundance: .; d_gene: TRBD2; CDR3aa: CASSYSGLAYEQYF; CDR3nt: TGTGCCAGCAGTTACTCAGGACTAGCCTACGAGCAGTACTTC
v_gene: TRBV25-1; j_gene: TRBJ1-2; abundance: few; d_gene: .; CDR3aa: CASSESAQGSGYTF; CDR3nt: TGTGCCAGCAGTGAAAGCGCACAGGGAAGTGGCTACACCTTC
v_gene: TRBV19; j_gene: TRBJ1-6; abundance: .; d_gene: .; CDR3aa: CASTPTGSSYNSPLHF; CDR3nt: TGTGCCAGTACTCCAACAGGGAGCTCCTATAATTCACCCCTCCACTTT
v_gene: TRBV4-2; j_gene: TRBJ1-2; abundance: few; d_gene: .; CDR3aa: CASSQTTAFNYGYTF; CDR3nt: TGTGCCAGCAGCCAAACGACAGCGTTTAACTATGGCTACACCTTC
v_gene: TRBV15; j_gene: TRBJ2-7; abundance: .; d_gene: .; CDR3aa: CATSRADGGSYEQYF; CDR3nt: TGTGCCACCAGCAGAGCTGACGGGGGCTCCTACGAGCAGTACTTC
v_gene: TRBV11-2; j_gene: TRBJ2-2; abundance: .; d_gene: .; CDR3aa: CASSSIKTTTLTGELFF; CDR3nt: TGTGCCAGCAGCTCCATCAAAACTACTACCCTTACCGGGGAGCTGTTTTTT
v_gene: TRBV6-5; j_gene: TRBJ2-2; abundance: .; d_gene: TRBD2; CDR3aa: CASSYSGLGGRELFF; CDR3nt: TGTGCCAGCAGTTACTCGGGCTTGGGGGGGAGGGAGCTGTTTTTT
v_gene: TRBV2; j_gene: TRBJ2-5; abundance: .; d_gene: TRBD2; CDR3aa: CASKVLAGGGETQYF; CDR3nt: TGTGCCAGCAAAGTCCTAGCGGGGGGAGGCGAGACCCAGTACTTC
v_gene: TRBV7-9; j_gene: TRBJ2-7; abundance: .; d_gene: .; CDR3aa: CASSLPRGGTYYEQYF; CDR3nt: TGTGCCAGCAGTCTTCCGCGGGGTGGGACTTACTACGAGCAGTACTTC
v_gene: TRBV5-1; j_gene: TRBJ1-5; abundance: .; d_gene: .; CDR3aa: CASSLEGGGGQPQHF; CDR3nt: TGCGCCAGCAGCTTGGAGGGCGGAGGAGGACAGCCCCAGCATTTT
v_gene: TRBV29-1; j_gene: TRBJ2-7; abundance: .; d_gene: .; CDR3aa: CSVEVGGYYEQYF; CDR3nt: TGCAGCGTGGAGGTGGGGGGATACTACGAGCAGTACTTC
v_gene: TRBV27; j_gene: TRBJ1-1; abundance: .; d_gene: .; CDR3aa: CASSPRGSQGAFF; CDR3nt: TGTGCCAGCAGTCCACGGGGGTCTCAAGGGGCTTTCTTT